This TCR beta chain was observed in a study of blood T cell repertoires in COVID-19. Study background: Samples of COVID-19 (acute and convalescent) were obtained from the United States, Italy and Spain. The cDNA or gDNA used as material had been derived from T cells, B-cell-depleted T cells, or PBMCs.

Per the study methods: Amplifying reference gene primers gave estimates of nucleated cell counts. The data were produced by immunoSEQ multiplex PCR, yet TCRdb's version contains in-frame clones alone and is incomplete. For V, J and clone size, that table is used; D and trimming come from the DNA. The sample records about 200,000 clones, 90% to 95% being singletons. The CDR3 loop spans 14 amino acids. Losses at the gene ends were 7 bases for V and 3 bases for J; bases not matched to a gene: 9. Germline CDR1 reads LNHNV; CDR2 reads YYDKDF (reference sequence). The chain joins TRBV15 to TRBJ2-7; TRBD1 aligns across 7 bases. The sample comprised peripheral blood. The sequence was collected from a young man with COVID-19, enrolled during active disease. The CDR3 region has the DNA TGTGCCACCACCAGGGACAGTTCGGTCTACGAGCAGTACTTC. Translating gives CATTRDSSVYEQYF.